This T cell receptor beta chain derives from a study of Graves' ophthalmopathy and Graves' hyperthyroidism. RNA transcripts were the template, and TCR beta CDR3 regions were amplified from them. HTBI primers were employed in first-round RT-PCR, then a second-round multiplex PCR followed. TCRdb reprocessed the multiplex PCR reads with MiXCR, giving one entry per CDR3 protein. The sample lists almost 750,000 distinct CDR3 sequences; about 44% were seen once. In germline, CDR1 is SEHNR, CDR2 FQNEAQ (reference sequence). This CDR3 has 12 amino acids. V was clipped by 3 bases and J by 5 bases, with 8 bases between them. The study, taken as a whole, reports: The 13-signature model separated ophthalmopathy from stable hyperthyroidism at 85% to 90% sensitivity and around 81% specificity. Ophthalmopathy progression prediction by the model yielded a sensitivity of about 69% and a specificity of less than 75%.

The evidence that diagnosis relied on was clinical symptoms, serum thyroxine, TRAb, thyroid ultrasound and orbital computed tomography. The table lists this clonotype with many counts. Its antigen remains unidentified. J is TRBJ2-7 and V is TRBV7-9; no reliable D call. Sequenced input: peripheral blood. This TCR derives from an adult man with Graves' ophthalmopathy. The chain's CDR3 is CASSFIGDEQYF. The CDR3 DNA sequence: TGTGCCAGCAGCTTTATCGGTGACGAGCAGTACTTC.